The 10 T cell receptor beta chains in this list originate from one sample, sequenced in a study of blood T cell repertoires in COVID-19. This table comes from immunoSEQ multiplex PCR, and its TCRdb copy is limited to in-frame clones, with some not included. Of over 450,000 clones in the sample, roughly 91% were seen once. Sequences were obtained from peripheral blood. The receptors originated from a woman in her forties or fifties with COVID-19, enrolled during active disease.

CDR3 in DNA: TGTGCCAGCAGCCCAATCCGACAGGGTGGGGAGACCCAGTACTTC. It yields the protein CASSPIRQGGETQYF. The chain employs TRBV6-5 and TRBJ2-5, with 7 bases fitting TRBD1. V lost 6 bases to trimming and J lost 5 bases; unmatched junction nucleotides: 12. The CDR3 extends over 15 amino acids. The germline gives CDR1 MNHEY, CDR2 SVGAGI.

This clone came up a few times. The CDR3, as DNA: TGTGCCTGGAGCGGCGCAGGGGGCAGATGGAGCAATCAGCCCCAGCATTTT. This gives the protein CAWSGAGGRWSNQPQHF. The rearrangement joins TRBV30 to TRBJ1-5; 8 nucleotides line up with TRBD1. The germline V gene has CDR1 GTSNPN and CDR2 SVGIG (reference sequence). The ends lost 3 bases at V and 1 base at J; junction bases unmatched: 11. The CDR3 totals 17 residues.

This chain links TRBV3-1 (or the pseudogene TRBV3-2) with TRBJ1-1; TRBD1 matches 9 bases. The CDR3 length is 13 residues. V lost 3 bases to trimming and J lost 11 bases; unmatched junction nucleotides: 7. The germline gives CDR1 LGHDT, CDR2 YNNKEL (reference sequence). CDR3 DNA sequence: TGTGCCAGCAGCCACAACAGGGGGCGCGAGGCTTTCTTT. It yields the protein CASSHNRGREAFF.

In nucleotides, the CDR3 is TGTGCCTGGAGTGATACAGGGATAGCTGAAGCTTTCTTT. This encodes CAWSDTGIAEAFF. The gene calls are TRBV30 and TRBJ1-1, with D maybe TRBD1 (6 bases). The CDR3 loop spans 13 amino acids. V lost 1 base, J lost 6 bases, and 12 bases lay in between. Looked up from germline, CDR1 is GTSNPN and CDR2 is SVGIG (reference sequence).

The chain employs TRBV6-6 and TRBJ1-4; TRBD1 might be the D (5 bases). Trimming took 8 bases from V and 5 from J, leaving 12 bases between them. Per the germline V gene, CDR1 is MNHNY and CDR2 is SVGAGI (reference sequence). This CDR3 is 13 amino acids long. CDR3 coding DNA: TGTGCCAGCGATATCGGGGGAAATGAAAAACTGTTTTTT. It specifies CASDIGGNEKLFF.

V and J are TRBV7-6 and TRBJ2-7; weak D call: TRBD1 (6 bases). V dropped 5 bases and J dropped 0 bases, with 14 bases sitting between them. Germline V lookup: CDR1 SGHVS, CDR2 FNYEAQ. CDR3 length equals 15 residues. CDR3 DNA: TGTGCCAGCAGCCCCCGACAGGATAGCTCCTACGAGCAGTACTTC. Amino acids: CASSPRQDSSYEQYF.

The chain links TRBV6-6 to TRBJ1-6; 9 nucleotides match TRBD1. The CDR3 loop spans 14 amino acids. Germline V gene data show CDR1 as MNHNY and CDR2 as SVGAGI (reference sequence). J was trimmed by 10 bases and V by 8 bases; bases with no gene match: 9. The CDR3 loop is CASRDRTGESPLHF. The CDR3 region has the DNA TGTGCCAGCCGAGATCGGACAGGGGAGTCACCCCTCCACTTT.

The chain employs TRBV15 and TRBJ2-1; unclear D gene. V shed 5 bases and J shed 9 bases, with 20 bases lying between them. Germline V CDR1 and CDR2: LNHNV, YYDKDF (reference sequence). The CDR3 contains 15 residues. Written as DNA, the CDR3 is TGTGCCACCAGCCGAAATCGCGGCGGCTTGCTTGAGCAGTTCTTC. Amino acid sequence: CATSRNRGGLLEQFF.

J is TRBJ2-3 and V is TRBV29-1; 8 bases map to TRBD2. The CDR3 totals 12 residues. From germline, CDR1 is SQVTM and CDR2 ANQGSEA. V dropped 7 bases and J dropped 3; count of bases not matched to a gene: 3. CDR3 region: CSAGGGTDTQYF. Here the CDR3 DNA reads TGCAGCGCCGGGGGGGGGACAGATACGCAGTATTTT.

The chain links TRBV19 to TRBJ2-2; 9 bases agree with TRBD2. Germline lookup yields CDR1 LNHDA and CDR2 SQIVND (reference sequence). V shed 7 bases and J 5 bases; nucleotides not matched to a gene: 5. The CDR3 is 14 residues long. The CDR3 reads CASTTSGTTGELFF. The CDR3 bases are TGTGCCAGTACGACTAGCGGAACTACCGGGGAGCTGTTTTTT.